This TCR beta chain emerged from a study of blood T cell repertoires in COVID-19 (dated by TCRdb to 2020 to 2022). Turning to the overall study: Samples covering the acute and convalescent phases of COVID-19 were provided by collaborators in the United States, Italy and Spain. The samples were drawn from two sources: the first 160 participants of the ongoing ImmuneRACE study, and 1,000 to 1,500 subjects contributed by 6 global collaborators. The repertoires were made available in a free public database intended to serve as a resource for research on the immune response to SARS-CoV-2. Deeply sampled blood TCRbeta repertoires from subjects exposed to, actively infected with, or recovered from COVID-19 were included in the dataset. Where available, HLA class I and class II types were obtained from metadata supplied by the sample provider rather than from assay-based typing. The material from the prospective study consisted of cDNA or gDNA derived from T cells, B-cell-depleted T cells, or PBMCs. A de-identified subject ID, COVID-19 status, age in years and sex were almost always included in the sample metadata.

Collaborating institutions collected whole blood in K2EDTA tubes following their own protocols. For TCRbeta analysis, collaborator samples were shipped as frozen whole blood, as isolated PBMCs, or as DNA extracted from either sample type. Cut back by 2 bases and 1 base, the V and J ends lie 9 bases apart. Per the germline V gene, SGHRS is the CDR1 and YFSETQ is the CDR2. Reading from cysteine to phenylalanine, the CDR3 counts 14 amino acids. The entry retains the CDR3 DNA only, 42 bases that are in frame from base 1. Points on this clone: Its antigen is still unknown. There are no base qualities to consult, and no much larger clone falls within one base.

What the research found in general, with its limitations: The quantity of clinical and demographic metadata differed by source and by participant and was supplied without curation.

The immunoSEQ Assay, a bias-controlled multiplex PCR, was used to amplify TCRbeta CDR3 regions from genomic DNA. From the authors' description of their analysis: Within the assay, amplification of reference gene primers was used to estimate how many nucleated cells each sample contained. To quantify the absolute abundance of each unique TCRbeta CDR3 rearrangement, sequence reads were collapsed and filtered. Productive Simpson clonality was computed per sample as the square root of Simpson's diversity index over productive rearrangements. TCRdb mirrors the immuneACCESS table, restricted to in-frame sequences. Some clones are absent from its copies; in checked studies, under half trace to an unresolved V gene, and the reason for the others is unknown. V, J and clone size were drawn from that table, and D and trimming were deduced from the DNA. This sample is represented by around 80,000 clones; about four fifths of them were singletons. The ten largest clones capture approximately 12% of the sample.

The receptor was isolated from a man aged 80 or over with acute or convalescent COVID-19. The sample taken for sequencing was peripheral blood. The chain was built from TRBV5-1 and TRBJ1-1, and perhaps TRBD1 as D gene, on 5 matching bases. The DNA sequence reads TGCGCCAGCAGCTTTACTGGGGCGAACACTGAAGCTTTCTTT. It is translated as CASSFTGANTEAFF. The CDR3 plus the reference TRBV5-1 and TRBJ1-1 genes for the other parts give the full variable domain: KAGVTQTPRYLIKTRGQQVTLSCSPISGHRSVSWYQQTPGQGLQFLFEYFSETQRNKGNFPGRFSGRQFSNSRSEMNVSTLELGDSALYLCASSFTGANTEAFFGQGTRLTVV.